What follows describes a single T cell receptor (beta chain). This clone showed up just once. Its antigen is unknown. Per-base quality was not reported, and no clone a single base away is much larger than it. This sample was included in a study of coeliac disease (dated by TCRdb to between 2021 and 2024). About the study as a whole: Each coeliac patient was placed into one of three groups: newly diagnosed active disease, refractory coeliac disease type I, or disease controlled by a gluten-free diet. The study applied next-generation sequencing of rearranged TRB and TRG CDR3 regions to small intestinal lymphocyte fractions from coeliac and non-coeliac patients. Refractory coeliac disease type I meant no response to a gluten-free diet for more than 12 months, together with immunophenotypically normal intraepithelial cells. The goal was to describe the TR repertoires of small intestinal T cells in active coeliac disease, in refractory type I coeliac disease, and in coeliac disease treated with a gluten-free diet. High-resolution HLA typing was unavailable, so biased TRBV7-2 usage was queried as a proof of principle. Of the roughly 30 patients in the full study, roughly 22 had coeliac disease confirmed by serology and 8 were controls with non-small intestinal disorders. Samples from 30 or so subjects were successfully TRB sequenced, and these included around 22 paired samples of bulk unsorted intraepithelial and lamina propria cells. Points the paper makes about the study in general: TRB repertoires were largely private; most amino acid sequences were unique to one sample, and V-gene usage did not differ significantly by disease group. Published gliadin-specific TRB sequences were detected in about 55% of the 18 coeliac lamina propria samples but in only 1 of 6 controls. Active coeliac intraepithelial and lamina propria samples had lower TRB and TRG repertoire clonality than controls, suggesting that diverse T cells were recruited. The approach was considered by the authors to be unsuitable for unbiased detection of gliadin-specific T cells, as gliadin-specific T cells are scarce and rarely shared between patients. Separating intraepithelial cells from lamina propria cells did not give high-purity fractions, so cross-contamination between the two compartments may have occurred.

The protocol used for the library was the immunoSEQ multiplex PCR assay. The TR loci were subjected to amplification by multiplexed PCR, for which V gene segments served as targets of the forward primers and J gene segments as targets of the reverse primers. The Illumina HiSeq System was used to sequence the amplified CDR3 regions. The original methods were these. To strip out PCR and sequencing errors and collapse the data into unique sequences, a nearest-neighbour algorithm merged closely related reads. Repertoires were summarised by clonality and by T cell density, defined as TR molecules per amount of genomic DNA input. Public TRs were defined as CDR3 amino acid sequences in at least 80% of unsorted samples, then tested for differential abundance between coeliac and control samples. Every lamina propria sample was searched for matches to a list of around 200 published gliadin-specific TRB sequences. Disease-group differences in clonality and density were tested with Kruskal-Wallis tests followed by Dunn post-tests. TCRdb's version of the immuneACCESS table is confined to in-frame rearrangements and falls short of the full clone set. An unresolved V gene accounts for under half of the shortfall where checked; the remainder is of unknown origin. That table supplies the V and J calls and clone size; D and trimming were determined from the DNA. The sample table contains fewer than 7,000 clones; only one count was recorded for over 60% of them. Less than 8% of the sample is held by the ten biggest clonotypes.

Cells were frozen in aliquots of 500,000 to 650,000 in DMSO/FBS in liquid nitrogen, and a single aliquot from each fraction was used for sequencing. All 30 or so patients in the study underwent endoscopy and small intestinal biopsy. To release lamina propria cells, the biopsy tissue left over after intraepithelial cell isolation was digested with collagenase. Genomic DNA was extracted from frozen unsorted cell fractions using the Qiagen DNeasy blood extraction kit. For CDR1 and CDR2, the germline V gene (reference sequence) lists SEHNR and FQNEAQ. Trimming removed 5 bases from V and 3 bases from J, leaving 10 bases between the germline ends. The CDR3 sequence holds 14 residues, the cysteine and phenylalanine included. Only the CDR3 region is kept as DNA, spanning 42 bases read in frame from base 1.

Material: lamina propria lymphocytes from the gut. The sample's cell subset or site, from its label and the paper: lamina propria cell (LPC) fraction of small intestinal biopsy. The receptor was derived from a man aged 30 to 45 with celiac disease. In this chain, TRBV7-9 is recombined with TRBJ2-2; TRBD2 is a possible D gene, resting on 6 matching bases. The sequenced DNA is TGTGCCAGCAGCCCCCCGGGAGACACCGGGGAGCTGTTTTTT. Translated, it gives CASSPPGDTGELFF.